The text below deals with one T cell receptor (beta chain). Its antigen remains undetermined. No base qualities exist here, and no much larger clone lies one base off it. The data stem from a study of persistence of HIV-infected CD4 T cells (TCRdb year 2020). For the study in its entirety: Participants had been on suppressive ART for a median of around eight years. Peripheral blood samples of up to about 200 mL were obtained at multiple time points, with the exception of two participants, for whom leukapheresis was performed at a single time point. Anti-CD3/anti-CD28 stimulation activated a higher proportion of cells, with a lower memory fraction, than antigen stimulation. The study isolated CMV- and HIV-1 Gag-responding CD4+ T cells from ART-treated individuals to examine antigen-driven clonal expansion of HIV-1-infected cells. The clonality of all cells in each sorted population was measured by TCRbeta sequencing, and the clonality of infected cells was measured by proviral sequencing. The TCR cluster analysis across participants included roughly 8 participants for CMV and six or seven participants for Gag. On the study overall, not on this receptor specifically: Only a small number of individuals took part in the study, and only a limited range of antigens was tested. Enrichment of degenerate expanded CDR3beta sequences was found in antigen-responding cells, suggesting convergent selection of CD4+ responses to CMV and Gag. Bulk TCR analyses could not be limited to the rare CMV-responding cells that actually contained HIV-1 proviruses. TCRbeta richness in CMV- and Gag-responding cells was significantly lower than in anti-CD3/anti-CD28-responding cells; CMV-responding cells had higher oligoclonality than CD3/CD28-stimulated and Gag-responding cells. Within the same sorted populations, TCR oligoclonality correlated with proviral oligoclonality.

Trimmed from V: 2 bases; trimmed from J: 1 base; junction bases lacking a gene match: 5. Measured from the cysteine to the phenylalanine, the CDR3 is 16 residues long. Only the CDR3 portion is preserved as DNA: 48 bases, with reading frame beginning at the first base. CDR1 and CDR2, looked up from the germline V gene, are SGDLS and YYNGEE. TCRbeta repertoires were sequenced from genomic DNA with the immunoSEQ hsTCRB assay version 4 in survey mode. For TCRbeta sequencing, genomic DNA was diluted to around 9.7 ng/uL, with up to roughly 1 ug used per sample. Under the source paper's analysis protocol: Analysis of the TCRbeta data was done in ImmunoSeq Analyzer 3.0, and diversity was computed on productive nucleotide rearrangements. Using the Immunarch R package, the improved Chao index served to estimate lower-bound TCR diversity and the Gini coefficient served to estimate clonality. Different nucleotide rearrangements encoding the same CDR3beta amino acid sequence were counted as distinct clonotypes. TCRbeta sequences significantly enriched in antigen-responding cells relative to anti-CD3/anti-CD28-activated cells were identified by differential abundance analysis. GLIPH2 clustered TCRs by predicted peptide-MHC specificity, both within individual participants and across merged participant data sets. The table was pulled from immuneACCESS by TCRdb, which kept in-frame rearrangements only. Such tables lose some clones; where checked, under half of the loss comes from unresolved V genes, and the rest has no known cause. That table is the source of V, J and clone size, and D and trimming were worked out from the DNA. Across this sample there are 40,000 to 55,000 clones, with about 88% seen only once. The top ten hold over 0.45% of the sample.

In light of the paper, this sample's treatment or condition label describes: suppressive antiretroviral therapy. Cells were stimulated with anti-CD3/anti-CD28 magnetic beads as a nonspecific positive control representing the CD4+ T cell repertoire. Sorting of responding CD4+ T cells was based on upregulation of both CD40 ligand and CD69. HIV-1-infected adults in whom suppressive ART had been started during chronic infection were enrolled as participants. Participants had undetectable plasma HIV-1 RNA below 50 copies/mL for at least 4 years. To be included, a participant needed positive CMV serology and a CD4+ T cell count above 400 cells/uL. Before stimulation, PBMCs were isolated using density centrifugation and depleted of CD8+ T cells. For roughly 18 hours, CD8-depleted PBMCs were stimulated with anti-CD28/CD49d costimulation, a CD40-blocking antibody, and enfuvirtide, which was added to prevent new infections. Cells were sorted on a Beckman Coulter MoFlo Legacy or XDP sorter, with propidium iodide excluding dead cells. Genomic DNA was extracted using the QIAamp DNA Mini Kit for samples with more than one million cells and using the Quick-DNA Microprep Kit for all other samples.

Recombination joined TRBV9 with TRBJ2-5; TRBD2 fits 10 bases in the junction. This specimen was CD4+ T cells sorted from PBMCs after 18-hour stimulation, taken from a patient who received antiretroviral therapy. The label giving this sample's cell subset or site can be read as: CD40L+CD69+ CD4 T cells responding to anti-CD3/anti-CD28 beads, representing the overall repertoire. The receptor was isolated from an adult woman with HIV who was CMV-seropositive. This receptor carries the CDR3 CASSVLSGGAQETQYF. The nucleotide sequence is TGTGCCAGCAGCGTTCTAAGCGGGGGGGCCCAAGAGACCCAGTACTTC.